The source of this T cell receptor beta chain is a study of cytomegalovirus exposure and HLA in healthy donors. The PCR had 60 Vbeta and 13 Jbeta primers. Repertoires were generated with immunoSEQ multiplex PCR, while TCRdb's copy carries only in-frame clones and drops some. This sample has about 100,000 clones; around three quarters occur once, and the top ten carry approximately 4.2%. After removal of 1 base from V and 0 bases from J, the junction contained 3 bases not matched to a gene. The CDR3 runs 15 residues. Germline V lookup: CDR1 LGHNA, CDR2 YNFKEQ. The rearrangement uses TRBV4-2 and TRBJ2-7, with TRBD2 matching over 7 bases. Input material: PBMCs. The clonotype originates from a male donor in good health and CMV-seronegative. CDR3: CASSQGRGSSYEQYF. CDR3 in DNA: TGTGCCAGCAGCCAAGGGCGGGGGAGCTCCTACGAGCAGTACTTC.